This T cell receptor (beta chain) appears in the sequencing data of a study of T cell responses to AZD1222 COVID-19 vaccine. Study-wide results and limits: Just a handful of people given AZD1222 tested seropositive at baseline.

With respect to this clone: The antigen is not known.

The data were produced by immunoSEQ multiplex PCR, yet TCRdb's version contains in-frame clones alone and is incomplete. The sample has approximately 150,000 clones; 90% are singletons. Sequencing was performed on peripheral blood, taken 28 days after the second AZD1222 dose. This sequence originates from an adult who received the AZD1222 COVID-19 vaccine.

The CDR3 sequence: CSVDAGTDTQYF. The CDR3 nucleotides are TGCAGCGTAGACGCAGGGACAGATACGCAGTATTTT. This chain joins TRBV29-1 and TRBJ2-3; D is perhaps TRBD1 (5 bases). This CDR3 has 12 amino acids. CDR1 and CDR2 from the germline V gene are SQVTM and ANQGSEA. Trimming took off 6 bases at V and 3 bases at J, with 10 bases between the two ends.